This section outlines one TCR beta chain sequence together with its context. Other DNA sequences of this sample code for an identical CDR3. The source of the sample is a study of control samples from healthy donors and cancer patients. Trimming pared 0 bases from V and 4 bases from J, leaving 1 base between. The CDR3 consists of 12 residues. Germline loops: CDR1 MNHNS, CDR2 SASEGT. The table came from immunoSEQ multiplex PCR; TCRdb's copy has only in-frame clones and leaves some out. The sample yields roughly 200,000 clones, over 90% seen once. The genes are TRBV6-1 and TRBJ1-3; the D is unclear. This receptor was obtained from a man aged 50 or older in good health. The specimen sequenced was blood. The CDR3, as DNA: TGTGCCAGCAGTGAAGCCGGAAACACCATATATTTT. The encoded protein is CASSEAGNTIYF.